One and the same sample provided the 30 T cell receptor beta chains below, sequenced in a study of blood T cell repertoires in COVID-19. The table came from immunoSEQ multiplex PCR; TCRdb's copy has only in-frame clones and leaves some out. The table records roughly 13,000 clones, around four fifths of them present only once. The specimen sequenced was peripheral blood. All receptors derive from a human donor in a cohort sampled during active COVID-19.

This rearrangement joins TRBV7-8 to TRBJ2-5; 7 positions match TRBD1. The length of the CDR3 is 13 residues. Germline V lookup: CDR1 SGHVS, CDR2 FQNEAQ. J was trimmed by 4 bases and V by 10 bases; bases with no gene match: 9. The CDR3 DNA is TGTGCCACCTCGAAGGGACAGAGAGAGACCCAGTACTTC. This sequence encodes CATSKGQRETQYF.

The V call is TRBV7-3, the J call TRBJ2-2; 8 bases map to TRBD1. This CDR3 contains 16 residues. Trimming cost V 5 bases and J 6 bases; bases outside gene matches: 11. Germline CDR1 SGHTA, CDR2 FQGTGA. For the CDR3, the DNA is TGTGCCAGCAGCCCGGGGACAGGCCTCTCACCCGGGGAGCTGTTTTTT. Encoded protein: CASSPGTGLSPGELFF. Combining the CDR3 with reference TRBV7-3 and TRBJ2-2 gives the whole variable domain GAGVSQTPSNKVTEKGKYVELRCDPISGHTALYWYRQSLGQGPEFLIYFQGTGAADDSGLPNDRFFAVRPEGSVSTLKIQRTERGDSAVYLCASSPGTGLSPGELFFGEGSRLTVL.

The chain couples TRBV6-2 or TRBV6-3 to TRBJ2-5; D not certain. The CDR3 runs to 11 residues. Germline CDR1 and CDR2: MNHEY and SVGEGT. With 2 bases removed from V and 7 bases from J, the gap between germline ends came to 5 bases. The CDR3 sequence: CASSYTGTQYF. In nucleotides, the CDR3 is TGTGCCAGCAGTTACACGGGGACCCAGTACTTC.

This chain links TRBV7-2 with TRBJ2-1; the D gene is possibly TRBD2 (5 bases). V was clipped by 2 bases and J by 10 bases, with 18 bases between them. The germline gives CDR1 SGHTA, CDR2 FQGNSA. The CDR3 loop spans 15 amino acids. The CDR3 region has the DNA TGTGCCAGCAGCTTATTCGTAGGGAACCGGAGGGAGCAGTTCTTC. Translating it yields CASSLFVGNRREQFF. The full variable domain, with the rest looked up from reference TRBV7-2 and TRBJ2-1, is GAGVSQSPSNKVTEKGKDVELRCDPISGHTALYWYRQSLGQGLEFLIYFQGNSAPDKSGLPSDRFSAERTGGSVSTLTIQRTQQEDSAVYLCASSLFVGNRREQFFGPGTRLTVL.

The chain has TRBV7-2 and TRBJ2-7; the D gene is possibly TRBD1 (6 bases). The CDR3 runs 18 residues. V lost 0 bases and J 0 bases, leaving 18 bases between the germline ends. Germline CDR1 reads SGHTA; CDR2 reads FQGNSA. In nucleotides, the CDR3 is TGTGCCAGCAGCTTAGCCGACAGGAGCTCCCCGAGCTCCTACGAGCAGTACTTC. Translation: CASSLADRSSPSSYEQYF.

The J gene is TRBJ2-1, the V gene TRBV2, with 8 bases identical to TRBD2. The CDR3 consists of 16 residues. V shed 8 bases and J 6 bases; nucleotides not matched to a gene: 15. CDR1 is SNHLY, CDR2 FYNNEI, per germline. As DNA, the CDR3 is TGTGCCAGCCTGAGACCGGGAGTAGCGGGGATCAATGAGCAGTTCTTC. Amino acid sequence: CASLRPGVAGINEQFF.

The V gene is TRBV5-1, the J gene TRBJ2-1; 8 positions match TRBD2. From germline, CDR1 is SGHRS and CDR2 YFSETQ. The CDR3 consists of 15 residues. The V and J ends lost 1 base and 5 bases, in that order; junction bases with no gene match: 5. CDR3 sequence (DNA): TGCGCCAGCAGCTTGTCGCCGGGGGGGCACAATGAGCAGTTCTTC. Translation gives CASSLSPGGHNEQFF.

The chain uses TRBV5-6 and TRBJ1-2, with no clear D. CDR1 is SGHDT and CDR2 is YYEEEE in the germline V gene. Trimming removed 1 base at V and 11 bases at J, with 21 bases between. The CDR3 contains 15 residues. Here the CDR3 DNA reads TGTGCCAGCAGCTTGATAGGTTCAGGCTTTGCGGGTTACACCTTC. Residues: CASSLIGSGFAGYTF.

The rearrangement links TRBV5-1 to TRBJ2-3; 9 bases map to TRBD2. Germline lookup yields CDR1 SGHRS and CDR2 YFSETQ. After removal of 0 bases from V and 2 bases from J, the junction contained 4 bases not matched to a gene. The CDR3 has 16 amino acids. CDR3 protein: CASSLALAGNTDTQYF. The CDR3 DNA reads as TGCGCCAGCAGCTTGGCTCTAGCGGGGAACACAGATACGCAGTATTTT.

The CDR3 loop is CASSLTGTEGWGTEAFF. CDR3 nucleotides: TGTGCCAGCAGCCTTACCGGGACAGAGGGTTGGGGCACTGAAGCTTTCTTT. The V call is TRBV6-2 or TRBV6-3, the J call TRBJ1-1; 7 bases are a match to TRBD1. V lost 6 bases, J lost 4 bases, and 17 bases stayed unmatched. There are 17 residues in the CDR3. The V gene's germline CDR1 is MNHEY and CDR2 SVGEGT.

This sequence joins TRBV28 and TRBJ1-2, with unresolved D. The germline V gene encodes CDR1 MDHEN and CDR2 SYDVKM. The CDR3 contains 14 residues. V lost 3 bases, J lost 2 bases, and 10 bases lay in between. This CDR3 reads CASSFRNSNYGYTF. DNA of the CDR3: TGTGCCAGCAGTTTCCGGAACAGCAACTATGGCTACACCTTC.

The J gene is TRBJ2-3, the V gene TRBV6-5, with a tentative D call TRBD1 (6 bases). Trimming cost V 0 bases and J 3 bases, with 10 bases left between them. Germline V gene data show CDR1 as MNHEY and CDR2 as SVGAGI. The CDR3 has 15 residues. CDR3 in DNA: TGTGCCAGCAGTTACTCACAGGGAAATACAGATACGCAGTATTTT. Its protein is CASSYSQGNTDTQYF.

DNA of the CDR3: TGCGCCAGCAGCTTGGCCGGGGGGAGGGAGACCCAGTACTTC. It translates to CASSLAGGRETQYF. V gene TRBV5-1 combines with J gene TRBJ2-5; 7 bases are shared with TRBD2. Germline V gives CDR1 SGHRS, CDR2 YFSETQ. V dropped 0 bases and J dropped 5; count of bases not matched to a gene: 4. This CDR3 has 14 amino acids.

The count of this clone is one. The V and J genes are TRBV9 and TRBJ1-2; tentative D call: TRBD1 (5 bases). This CDR3 spans 13 amino acids. Germline values: CDR1 SGDLS, CDR2 YYNGEE. V gave up 0 bases and J gave up 5 bases, with 8 bases separating them. In DNA form, the CDR3 reads TGTGCCAGCAGCGTAGACGGGGGGTATGGCTACACCTTC. Translation: CASSVDGGYGYTF. Full variable domain (remainder filled in from reference TRBV9 and TRBJ1-2): DSGVTQTPKHLITATGQRVTLRCSPRSGDLSVYWYQQSLDQGLQFLIQYYNGEERAKGNILERFSAQQFPDLHSELNLSSLELGDSALYFCASSVDGGYGYTFGSGTRLTVV.

The chain is built from TRBV28 and TRBJ1-2; weak D call: TRBD1 (5 bases). The CDR3 extends over 14 amino acids. Germline-derived CDR1 and CDR2 are MDHEN and SYDVKM. With 3 bases removed from V and 8 bases from J, the gap between germline ends came to 16 bases. The CDR3 here is CASSFRTSGNGYTF. For the CDR3, the DNA is TGTGCCAGCAGTTTCCGGACATCAGGGAACGGCTACACCTTC.

In its sample, this clone was seen once. This chain connects TRBV5-1 to TRBJ2-5, with 10 bases aligning to TRBD2. The CDR3 totals 14 residues. The ends lost 6 bases at V and 4 bases at J; junction bases unmatched: 6. Germline CDR1 is SGHRS and CDR2 is YFSETQ. CDR3 loop: CASTIAGGGETQYF. In nucleotides, the CDR3 is TGCGCCAGCACCATAGCGGGGGGAGGAGAGACCCAGTACTTC.

The chain employs TRBV5-5 and TRBJ1-1; D may be TRBD1 (5 bases). Trimming removed 4 bases from V and 5 bases from J, with 15 bases in between. CDR1 SGHKS and CDR2 YYEKEE come from the germline V gene (reference sequence). The length of the CDR3 is 14 residues. The CDR3 DNA sequence: TGTGCCAGCAGCCCGGGACGCCGGGAGACTGAAGCTTTCTTT. Translation gives CASSPGRRETEAFF.

The chain couples TRBV5-1 to TRBJ2-3, with D unclear. The germline V gene has CDR1 SGHRS and CDR2 YFSETQ. There are 13 residues in the CDR3. V was clipped by 1 base and J by 5 bases, with 8 bases between them. The CDR3 protein is CASSLRVGDTQYF. The CDR3 region has the DNA TGCGCCAGCAGCTTGCGGGTGGGAGATACGCAGTATTTT. Based on the CDR3 plus reference TRBV5-1 and TRBJ2-3, the full variable domain is KAGVTQTPRYLIKTRGQQVTLSCSPISGHRSVSWYQQTPGQGLQFLFEYFSETQRNKGNFPGRFSGRQFSNSRSEMNVSTLELGDSALYLCASSLRVGDTQYFGPGTRLTVL.

The J gene is TRBJ2-1, the V gene TRBV18; 11 nucleotides align to TRBD1. Germline trimming cut 3 bases from V and 8 bases from J; bases unmatched to any gene: 3. The germline gives CDR1 KGHSH, CDR2 LQKENI. The CDR3 loop spans 14 amino acids. The chain's CDR3 is CASSPGTGGDEQFF. For the CDR3, the DNA is TGTGCCAGCTCACCCGGGACAGGGGGTGATGAGCAGTTCTTC.

This clone turned up a few times. J is TRBJ1-1 and V is TRBV6-5; D perhaps matches TRBD1 (5 bases). Germline V CDR1 and CDR2: MNHEY, SVGAGI. V lost 8 bases, J lost 1 base, and 11 bases lay in between. The CDR3 covers 13 residues. This CDR3 reads CASYIGQNTEAFF. The CDR3 DNA sequence: TGTGCCAGCTATATCGGACAGAACACTGAAGCTTTCTTT.

The chain carries TRBV5-4 and TRBJ2-7; TRBD1 is a possible D gene (6 bases). CDR3 length equals 13 residues. The V end was cut by 2 bases, the J end by 3 bases, with 9 bases between. The germline V gene has CDR1 SGHNT and CDR2 YYREEE (reference sequence). In nucleotides, the CDR3 is TGTGCCAGCAGCTTAGGGGGAGTCTACGAGCAGTACTTC. Protein product: CASSLGGVYEQYF.

V and J are TRBV5-1 and TRBJ2-7; the match to TRBD1 covers 9 bases. CDR1 is SGHRS and CDR2 is YFSETQ in the germline V gene. This CDR3 has 14 residues. V dropped 7 bases and J dropped 5; count of bases not matched to a gene: 10. CDR3 amino acids: CASAPIGTGNEQYF. CDR3 coding DNA: TGCGCCAGCGCTCCTATCGGGACAGGGAACGAGCAGTACTTC.

V and J are TRBV7-2 and TRBJ2-2, with 10 bases lining up with TRBD1. The CDR3 is 17 residues long. With 2 bases clipped from V and 5 bases from J, the junction kept 8 bases outside the gene matches. Germline values: CDR1 SGHTA, CDR2 FQGNSA. The CDR3 DNA follows: TGTGCCAGCAGCTTAATCGGGACAGGGGATAAGACCGGGGAGCTGTTTTTT. This translates into CASSLIGTGDKTGELFF.

The V and J genes are TRBV15 and TRBJ2-4; no reliable D call. Germline assignment: CDR1 LNHNV and CDR2 YYDKDF (reference sequence). V dropped 5 bases and J dropped 2 bases, with 16 bases sitting between them. The length of the CDR3 is 16 residues. CDR3 in amino acids: CATSPRRWAPKNIQYF. CDR3 in DNA: TGTGCCACCAGCCCAAGAAGGTGGGCACCCAAAAACATTCAGTACTTC.

This clone was counted between two and nine times. The chain joins TRBV18 to TRBJ1-5; D unresolved. Germline V gives CDR1 KGHSH, CDR2 LQKENI. This CDR3 contains 13 residues. Trimming stripped 3 bases from V and 7 bases from J, with 10 bases between. The CDR3 is CASSPEGRQPQHF. CDR3 DNA sequence: TGTGCCAGCTCACCGGAGGGCAGGCAGCCCCAGCATTTT.

V is TRBV2 and J is TRBJ2-1; D may be TRBD1 (6 bases). Germline lookup yields CDR1 SNHLY and CDR2 FYNNEI. V gave up 7 bases and J gave up 4 bases, with 20 bases separating them. The CDR3 is made up of 16 amino acids. The CDR3 region is CASTIFWGLGYNEQFF. Written as DNA, the CDR3 is TGTGCCAGCACAATCTTCTGGGGGCTGGGGTACAATGAGCAGTTCTTC.

The chain employs TRBV2 and TRBJ2-5; D gene ambiguous. V was shortened by 4 bases and J by 1 base, with 7 bases between the two germline ends. The CDR3 contains 13 residues. CDR1 is SNHLY and CDR2 is FYNNEI in the germline V gene. The CDR3 loop is CASSGNSQETQYF. CDR3 sequence (DNA): TGTGCCAGCAGTGGGAACAGCCAAGAGACCCAGTACTTC.

This chain uses TRBV6-5 with TRBJ1-3; 8 bases line up with TRBD1. The CDR3 spans 15 residues. The germline gives CDR1 MNHEY, CDR2 SVGAGI. The V and J ends lost 4 bases and 4 bases, in that order; junction bases with no gene match: 6. The CDR3 reads CASSSSDRAGNTIYF. CDR3 DNA sequence: TGTGCCAGCAGTTCCTCGGACAGGGCGGGAAACACCATATATTTT.

The chain carries TRBV29-1 and TRBJ1-1, with TRBD1 identical over 8 bases. J lost 11 bases, V lost 7 bases, and 24 bases had no gene match. The germline CDR1 and CDR2 sequences are SQVTM and ANQGSEA. The CDR3 extends over 16 amino acids. CDR3 residues: CSAMIGQGGINTRAFF. As DNA, the CDR3 is TGCAGCGCTATGATCGGACAGGGAGGGATAAACACTCGTGCTTTCTTT.

This clone was seen only a few times. The chain is built from TRBV27 and TRBJ2-7, with TRBD2 matching 9 bases. V lost 6 bases, J lost 3 bases, and 12 bases stayed unmatched. CDR1 and CDR2 from the germline V gene are MNHEY and SMNVEV (reference sequence). The CDR3 spans 16 residues. The CDR3 bases are TGTGCCAGCAGCATAGATGGGCGGGGGGGCTACTACGAGCAGTACTTC. It yields the protein CASSIDGRGGYYEQYF.